One and the same sample provided the 20 T cell receptor beta chains below, sequenced in a study of T-cell reconstitution after alpha-beta-depleted transplantation in children. Preparing the TCRbeta library involved the use of unique molecular identifiers. TCRdb re-derived calls from the PCR reads in MiXCR, one entry per CDR3 protein. Of roughly 500,000 distinct CDR3 sequences in the sample, approximately 32% were seen once. Sequenced material: PBMCs from the stem cell graft donor, taken from the stem cell graft. Receptors originate from a human donor who donated a stem cell graft to a child with aplastic anemia.

The chain uses TRBV12-3 or TRBV12-4 and TRBJ2-1, with 7 bases identical to TRBD2. Trimming at V came to 8 bases and at J to 6 bases, leaving 13 bases not matched to a gene. The CDR3 length is 15 residues. The CDR3 sequence: CASGIREDNSNEQFF. CDR3 nucleotides: TGTGCCAGCGGGATCCGGGAGGACAACAGCAATGAGCAGTTCTTC.

This sequence joins TRBV14 and TRBJ2-6; D is possibly TRBD2 (7 bases). Trimming pared 0 bases from V and 4 bases from J, leaving 19 bases between. Germline lookup yields CDR1 SGHDN and CDR2 FVKESK. The CDR3 extends over 19 amino acids. The CDR3: CASSQEGGTWNSGANVLTF. CDR3 sequence (DNA): TGTGCCAGCAGCCAAGAGGGGGGGACATGGAACTCCGGGGCCAACGTCCTGACTTTC.

This clonotype was recorded a few times. The J gene is TRBJ1-1, the V gene TRBV7-2, with D possibly TRBD1 on 6 matching bases. The CDR3 runs to 14 residues. V was clipped by 3 bases and J by 4 bases, with 12 bases between them. CDR1 and CDR2 from the germline V gene are SGHTA and FQGNSA. The DNA of the CDR3 is TGTGCCAGCAGCTTGGTCAGGGGTGTCACTGAAGCTTTCTTT. This sequence encodes CASSLVRGVTEAFF.

The gene calls are TRBV29-1 and TRBJ2-2; 8 nucleotides align to TRBD2. CDR3 length: 14 residues. With V trimmed by 1 base and J by 7 bases, 5 bases remained unmatched. Germline V gives CDR1 SQVTM, CDR2 ANQGSEA. CDR3: CSVEGGRRGGELFF. CDR3 DNA: TGCAGCGTTGAAGGCGGGAGGCGGGGCGGGGAGCTGTTTTTT.

The rearrangement uses TRBV29-1 and TRBJ1-5, with D uncertain. The V end was cut by 4 bases, the J end by 0 bases, with 7 bases between. In germline, CDR1 is SQVTM, CDR2 ANQGSEA. The CDR3 extends over 13 amino acids. CDR3 DNA sequence: TGCAGCGTTGGAACCAATAGCAATCAGCCCCAGCATTTT. This encodes CSVGTNSNQPQHF.

The chain is built from TRBV6-1 and TRBJ1-2; 8 nucleotides align to TRBD1. This CDR3 spans 14 amino acids. Germline V gene data show CDR1 as MNHNS and CDR2 as SASEGT. The ends lost 6 bases at V and 4 bases at J; junction bases unmatched: 7. CDR3 DNA: TGTGCCAGCAGCCTTTCGACAGGGGCCTATGGCTACACCTTC. It translates to CASSLSTGAYGYTF.

This clonotype was detected only a few times. J is TRBJ1-2 and V is TRBV29-1, with 8 positions matching TRBD1. The CDR3 loop spans 14 amino acids. Germline assignment: CDR1 SQVTM and CDR2 ANQGSEA. The J segment lost 3 bases and the V segment lost 4 bases, leaving 7 bases of the junction unmatched. The CDR3 DNA is TGCAGCGTTGTCGGAACAGGGGGATACTATGGCTACACCTTC. Translating gives CSVVGTGGYYGYTF.

This clonotype was counted a few times. The chain recombines TRBV18 with TRBJ2-2, with 8 nucleotides matching TRBD1. The CDR3 loop spans 15 amino acids. Germline assignment: CDR1 KGHSH and CDR2 LQKENI. V trimming: 2 bases; J trimming: 4 bases; junction bases outside the gene matches: 3. The CDR3 nucleotides read TGTGCCAGCTCACCAGGAACAGGGGGCACCGGGGAGCTGTTTTTT. Translated, it gives CASSPGTGGTGELFF.

V gene TRBV19 combines with J gene TRBJ2-1, with D possibly being TRBD1 (6 bases). The CDR3 loop spans 14 amino acids. The ends were cut back, 3 bases at V and 7 bases at J, with 13 bases in the middle. CDR1 LNHDA and CDR2 SQIVND come from the germline V gene (reference sequence). The DNA for the CDR3 is TGTGCCAGTAGTATCGCACAGGGTCAGAATGAGCAGTTCTTC. The encoded protein is CASSIAQGQNEQFF.

This chain joins TRBV20-1 and TRBJ2-3; tentative D call: TRBD1 (6 bases). CDR3 size: 13 residues. Germline-derived CDR1 and CDR2 are DFQATT and SNEGSKA (reference sequence). Trimming cost V 6 bases and J 1 base, with 11 bases left between them. The CDR3 region has the DNA TGCAGTGCCCCCCAGGGGCGCACAGATACGCAGTATTTT. Protein product: CSAPQGRTDTQYF.

This clonotype came up a few times. This chain uses TRBV12-3 or TRBV12-4 with TRBJ2-7, with a tentative D call TRBD1 (5 bases). The CDR3 sequence is 14 residues long. Trimming cost V 1 base and J 4 bases, with 11 bases left between them. This CDR3 is CASSLVGAVYEQYF. Here the CDR3 DNA reads TGTGCCAGCAGTTTAGTAGGGGCCGTTTACGAGCAGTACTTC.

The chain uses TRBV9 and TRBJ2-5, with a possible D match to TRBD2 (5 bases). The CDR3 has 15 residues. Germline CDR1 is SGDLS and CDR2 is YYNGEE. V shed 4 bases and J shed 1 base, with 14 bases lying between them. The CDR3 coding sequence is TGTGCCAGCAGCCCATTCGGAGGTATCCAAGAGACCCAGTACTTC. This translates into CASSPFGGIQETQYF.

The chain joins TRBV20-1 to TRBJ2-1, with 10 bases lining up with TRBD2. CDR1 is DFQATT and CDR2 is SNEGSKA in the germline V gene (reference sequence). This CDR3 has 15 amino acids. J was trimmed by 5 bases and V by 4 bases; bases with no gene match: 8. The CDR3 reads CSATIGLADHNEQFF. In DNA form, the CDR3 reads TGCAGTGCTACAATCGGACTAGCGGACCACAATGAGCAGTTCTTC.

The chain combines TRBV6-2 or TRBV6-3 with TRBJ2-2, with D perhaps TRBD1 or TRBD2 (6 bases each). Trimming took off 6 bases at V and 3 bases at J, with 14 bases between the two ends. Germline V CDR1 and CDR2: MNHEY, SVGEGT. This CDR3 contains 15 residues. The CDR3 DNA reads as TGTGCCAGCAGCAGATTAGGGGGGCACACCGGGGAGCTGTTTTTT. It encodes CASSRLGGHTGELFF.

This clonotype was observed a few times. The chain has TRBV29-1 and TRBJ2-3; D is undetermined. The CDR3 sequence is 14 residues long. CDR1 is SQVTM and CDR2 is ANQGSEA in the germline V gene. CDR3 nucleotides: TGCACATCGGATGACCCGAGGAGCACAGATACGCAGTATTTT. The encoded protein is CTSDDPRSTDTQYF.

The chain recombines TRBV19 with TRBJ2-7; 9 nucleotides match TRBD1. Germline trimming cut 6 bases from V and 3 bases from J; bases unmatched to any gene: 9. Germline V gene sequence: CDR1 LNHDA, CDR2 SQIVND (reference sequence). The CDR3 spans 15 residues. The CDR3 protein is CASSKGQGPYYEQYF. The CDR3 DNA sequence: TGTGCCAGTAGCAAAGGACAGGGGCCATACTACGAGCAGTACTTC.

About this clonotype: Germline and junction disagree at one end, which may indicate a read error. The chain is built from TRBV6-6 and TRBJ1-1; D might be TRBD1 (5 bases). CDR1 is MNHNY, CDR2 SVGAGI, per germline (reference sequence). The CDR3 sequence is 13 residues long. The CDR3 reads CASSKTANIEAFF. The CDR3 DNA reads as TGTGCCAGCAGTAAGACAGCGAACATTGAAGCTTTCTTT.

CDR3: CASSPLTPTGGYGYTF. The DNA of the CDR3 is TGTGCCAGCAGTCCCCTGACCCCGACCGGTGGGTATGGCTACACCTTC. V and J are TRBV27 and TRBJ1-2; no clear D. This CDR3 is built from 16 residues. CDR1 MNHEY and CDR2 SMNVEV come from the germline V gene (reference sequence). V gave up 5 bases and J gave up 5 bases, with 21 bases separating them.

This clonotype was counted only a few times. V is TRBV20-1 and J is TRBJ2-7; 7 bases fit TRBD2. CDR1 is DFQATT and CDR2 is SNEGSKA in the germline V gene (reference sequence). This CDR3 comprises 15 residues. J gave up 0 bases and V 0 bases, and 5 bases lay outside the gene matches. The CDR3 bases are TGCAGTGCTAGAGATAGGCTAGCGGCCTCCTACGAGCAGTACTTC. Its translation is CSARDRLAASYEQYF.

As to this clonotype: A read error may produce the germline difference seen at one junction end. The gene calls are TRBV12-3 or TRBV12-4 and TRBJ2-7; 9 positions agree with TRBD2. There are 15 residues in the CDR3. The CDR3 loop is CASRLAGVASYEQYF. The CDR3 DNA follows: TGTGCCAGCAGGTTAGCGGGAGTAGCCTCCTACGAGCAGTACTTC.